The 26 T cell receptor beta chains below come from one sample, sequenced in a study of T-cell reconstitution after alpha-beta-depleted transplantation in children. Preparation of the TCRbeta library was carried out with unique molecular identifiers. TCRdb used MiXCR to reprocess the PCR reads, holding one entry per CDR3 protein. The sample includes fewer than 750,000 distinct CDR3 sequences, 25% to 30% seen only once; the top ten take 36%. The specimen was PBMCs, collected before TCRalphabeta/CD19-depleted stem cell transplant. These TCRs come from a boy less than two years old with Wiskott-Aldrich syndrome, due to receive a stem cell transplant.

The chain employs TRBV5-1 and TRBJ2-3; unclear D gene. CDR3 size: 13 residues. The V gene lost 4 bases and the J gene lost 5 bases, with 11 bases spanning the gap. From germline, CDR1 is SGHRS and CDR2 YFSETQ. The CDR3, as DNA: TGCGCCAGCAGCATTACGTTTGAAGATACGCAGTATTTT. Its protein product is CASSITFEDTQYF.

This chain connects TRBV5-1 to TRBJ2-7, with 14 bases matching TRBD2. Germline lookup yields CDR1 SGHRS and CDR2 YFSETQ. Trimming at V came to 4 bases and at J to 3 bases, leaving 9 bases not matched to a gene. This CDR3 has 17 residues. The CDR3 region has the DNA TGCGCCAGCAGCGCGATTACGGGGACTAGCGGGAGCTACGAGCAGTACTTC. Translating gives CASSAITGTSGSYEQYF.

This clonotype has only a few counts. The chain recombines TRBV7-9 with TRBJ1-2; D is uncertain. The CDR3 consists of 14 residues. Between the trimmed V and J ends, which lost 5 bases and 7 bases, there was a span of 17 bases. Germline loops: CDR1 SEHNR, CDR2 FQNEAQ (reference sequence). CDR3 nucleotides: TGTGCCAGCAGCCACGGTGAGGACGGAGTTGGCTACACCTTC. Its protein product is CASSHGEDGVGYTF.

Comment on this clonotype: A much larger clone differs from this one at a single base, so this may be a read error. The chain has TRBV5-5 and TRBJ1-4, with D uncertain. The CDR3 loop spans 15 amino acids. Germline lookup yields CDR1 SGHKS and CDR2 YYEKEE (reference sequence). CDR3 coding DNA: TGTGCCGGCAGCGCCTTAGGCCGGATTAATGAAAAACTGTTTTTT. This codes for CAGSALGRINEKLFF.

The chain combines TRBV7-9 with TRBJ2-1; the match to TRBD2 covers 9 bases. The ends lost 4 bases at V and 2 bases at J; junction bases unmatched: 9. Per the germline V gene, CDR1 is SEHNR and CDR2 is FQNEAQ (reference sequence). The CDR3 loop spans 17 amino acids. DNA of the CDR3: TGTGCCAGCAGCTCTCCGGCTAGCGGGATGGCCTACAATGAGCAGTTCTTC. Translating gives CASSSPASGMAYNEQFF.

This clonotype occurred a few times. The gene calls are TRBV6-1 and TRBJ1-1; D call uncertain. CDR3 size: 14 residues. The ends were cut back, 2 bases at V and 0 bases at J, with 7 bases in the middle. Germline lookup yields CDR1 MNHNS and CDR2 SASEGT. CDR3 DNA: TGTGCCAGCAGTGAACCGGGCTTGAACACTGAAGCTTTCTTT. Encoded protein: CASSEPGLNTEAFF.

The chain is built from TRBV11-1 and TRBJ2-6, with D perhaps matching TRBD1 (5 bases). The CDR3 length is 18 residues. Germline loops: CDR1 SGHAT, CDR2 FQDESV (reference sequence). With 5 bases removed from V and 0 bases from J, the gap between germline ends came to 17 bases. The CDR3 nucleotides read TGTGCCAGCAGCCGATCGACAGCGACCAACTCTGGGGCCAACGTCCTGACTTTC. It encodes CASSRSTATNSGANVLTF.

The J gene is TRBJ1-5, the V gene TRBV29-1, with TRBD1 as a possible D gene (5 bases). V lost 4 bases and J lost 7, with 14 bases in between. CDR1 is SQVTM, CDR2 ANQGSEA, per germline. The CDR3 length is 13 residues. CDR3 sequence: CSVAASEGQPQHF. CDR3 nucleotide sequence: TGCAGCGTTGCGGCTTCGGAGGGGCAGCCCCAGCATTTT.

CDR3 loop: CASSLSVAMETQYF. DNA of the CDR3: TGTGCCAGCAGTTTATCGGTGGCGATGGAGACCCAGTACTTC. The chain recombines TRBV12-3 or TRBV12-4 with TRBJ2-5, with D unresolved. V lost 2 bases and J lost 5, with 12 bases in between. The CDR3 has 14 residues.

The gene calls are TRBV21-1 and TRBJ2-1; TRBD2, as called in the table, went unchecked against the DNA. TRBV21-1 is marked as a pseudogene. This CDR3 region has 15 residues. The CDR3 nucleotides are TGTGCCAGCAGCAAATTACTAGATAACAACAATGAGCAGTTCTTC. Its protein is CASSKLLDNNNEQFF.

This clonotype was found a few times. The rearrangement links TRBV7-8 to TRBJ1-6, with D perhaps TRBD1 (5 bases). The CDR3 covers 16 residues. Germline V gene sequence: CDR1 SGHVS, CDR2 FQNEAQ. The V end was cut by 3 bases, the J end by 0 bases, with 9 bases between. The CDR3 DNA reads TGTGCCAGCAGCTTGGGGCGGACCTCCTATAATTCACCCCTCCACTTT. As protein: CASSLGRTSYNSPLHF.

V and J are TRBV11-2 and TRBJ2-1, with 9 nucleotides matching TRBD2. Germline assignment: CDR1 SGHAT and CDR2 FQNNGV. The CDR3 is 13 residues long. The junction had 9 bases not matched to a gene; V was cut back by 8 bases and J by 10 bases. The CDR3 sequence is CASCTSGFGEQFF. CDR3 bases: TGTGCCAGCTGCACTAGCGGGTTTGGGGAGCAGTTCTTC.

This clonotype occurred a few times. The rearrangement links TRBV27 to TRBJ2-7; D may be TRBD1 (5 bases). V dropped 4 bases and J dropped 3 bases, with 13 bases sitting between them. Germline V gene lookup returns CDR1 MNHEY and CDR2 SMNVEV (reference sequence). The CDR3 runs to 14 residues. This CDR3 reads CASSSRAGLYEQYF. The CDR3 nucleotides are TGTGCCAGCAGTTCAAGGGCAGGGCTCTACGAGCAGTACTTC.

There are a few counts of this clonotype. This rearrangement joins TRBV30 to TRBJ2-7, with TRBD2 identical over 8 bases. J gave up 0 bases and V 2 bases, and 6 bases lay outside the gene matches. Germline V lookup: CDR1 GTSNPN, CDR2 SVGIG (reference sequence). The CDR3 runs 15 residues. The CDR3 nucleotides are TGTGCCTGGAGTCGAAACGGGAGGGCCTCCTACGAGCAGTACTTC. Translation: CAWSRNGRASYEQYF.

This clonotype was counted between two and nine times. This chain joins TRBV29-1 and TRBJ2-7; a weak D match, TRBD1 (6 bases). Germline CDR1 is SQVTM and CDR2 is ANQGSEA. V lost 3 bases and J lost 5, with 11 bases in between. This CDR3 spans 12 amino acids. The CDR3 region is CSVEQGTDEQYF. The DNA for the CDR3 is TGCAGCGTTGAGCAGGGGACCGACGAGCAGTACTTC.

The V call is TRBV30, the J call TRBJ2-1, with 8 positions matching TRBD1. Germline lookup yields CDR1 GTSNPN and CDR2 SVGIG (reference sequence). The CDR3 is 15 residues long. V lost 0 bases to trimming and J lost 7 bases; unmatched junction nucleotides: 8. The CDR3 nucleotides are TGTGCCTGGAGTGTTGGACAGGGTCTTCAGAATGAGCAGTTCTTC. Translation: CAWSVGQGLQNEQFF.

The CDR3 coding sequence is TGTGCCAGCAGTTTAATAGGGGGCTTAGCCAAAAACATTCAGTACTTC. Translated: CASSLIGGLAKNIQYF. The chain links TRBV11-2 to TRBJ2-4; TRBD1 agrees at 7 bases. Germline V CDR1 and CDR2: SGHAT, FQNNGV. This CDR3 is built from 16 residues. With 6 bases clipped from V and 0 bases from J, the junction kept 8 bases outside the gene matches.

This chain links TRBV6-2 or TRBV6-3 with TRBJ1-5; 7 bases map to TRBD1. V lost 8 bases and J lost 4; bases outside the gene matches: 5. Germline CDR1 MNHEY, CDR2 SVGEGT. This CDR3 spans 13 amino acids. CDR3 region: CASHLTGNQPQHF. DNA of the CDR3: TGTGCCAGCCACCTGACAGGGAATCAGCCCCAGCATTTT.

This clonotype came up a few times. J is TRBJ2-2 and V is TRBV5-1, with D maybe TRBD2 (5 bases). There are 14 residues in the CDR3. The V gene lost 5 bases and the J gene lost 8 bases, with 16 bases spanning the gap. Per the germline V gene, CDR1 is SGHRS and CDR2 is YFSETQ. Here the CDR3 reads CASSRGSPSGELFF. CDR3 sequence (DNA): TGCGCCAGCAGTCGTGGGAGCCCTTCGGGGGAGCTGTTTTTT.

This clonotype has just a few counts. The rearrangement joins TRBV5-1 to TRBJ2-5; no clear D gene. V was cut by 1 base and J by 5 bases, with 12 bases left in between. Germline V lookup: CDR1 SGHRS, CDR2 YFSETQ. This CDR3 contains 14 residues. The CDR3 sequence is CASSLILEEETQYF. CDR3 coding DNA: TGCGCCAGCAGCTTGATTCTAGAGGAGGAGACCCAGTACTTC.

Only a few counts were recorded for this clonotype. J is TRBJ2-2 and V is TRBV20-1, with a tentative D call TRBD2 (5 bases). Germline CDR1 is DFQATT and CDR2 is SNEGSKA (reference sequence). The V end was cut by 5 bases, the J end by 4 bases, with 14 bases between. The CDR3 runs 14 residues. The CDR3 coding sequence is TGCAGTGCTGGACCTAGCCAATTCACCGGGGAGCTGTTTTTT. Residues: CSAGPSQFTGELFF.

This clonotype was seen a handful of times. V is TRBV12-3 or TRBV12-4 and J is TRBJ2-1, with TRBD2 matching over 14 bases. CDR3 length: 15 residues. V gave up 6 bases and J gave up 6 bases; unmatched junction bases: 4. CDR3 protein: CASRPGLAGVNEQFF. Here the CDR3 DNA reads TGTGCCAGCAGGCCGGGACTAGCGGGAGTCAATGAGCAGTTCTTC.

The V gene is TRBV20-1, the J gene TRBJ2-5, with TRBD1 as a possible D gene (6 bases). This CDR3 has 12 amino acids. Looked up from germline, CDR1 is DFQATT and CDR2 is SNEGSKA (reference sequence). Trimming took off 6 bases at V and 1 base at J, with 9 bases between the two ends. CDR3 bases: TGCAGTGCCTTACAGGGCCAAGAGACCCAGTACTTC. This encodes CSALQGQETQYF.

The rearrangement links TRBV7-2 to TRBJ1-6; the D is unclear. CDR1 and CDR2 from the germline V gene are SGHTA and FQGNSA. V lost 0 bases to trimming and J lost 5 bases, with 8 bases between them. The CDR3 is 15 residues long. CDR3 coding DNA: TGTGCCAGCAGCTTAGCTCTCGGACATAATTCACCCCTCCACTTT. Amino acids: CASSLALGHNSPLHF.

The chain employs TRBV5-1 and TRBJ2-3; D not resolved. This CDR3 contains 13 residues. Germline V gives CDR1 SGHRS, CDR2 YFSETQ. The ends were cut back, 0 bases at V and 9 bases at J, with 11 bases in the middle. CDR3 in DNA: TGCGCCAGCAGCTTGGAGTACCATGGGACGCAGTATTTT. Translating gives CASSLEYHGTQYF. Complete variable domain (other parts from reference TRBV5-1 and TRBJ2-3): KAGVTQTPRYLIKTRGQQVTLSCSPISGHRSVSWYQQTPGQGLQFLFEYFSETQRNKGNFPGRFSGRQFSNSRSEMNVSTLELGDSALYLCASSLEYHGTQYFGPGTRLTVL.

The V and J genes are TRBV20-1 and TRBJ2-3; 11 bases are shared with TRBD2. Germline CDR1 is DFQATT and CDR2 is SNEGSKA (reference sequence). This CDR3 has 15 residues. Unmatched junction bases numbered 9, after V lost 2 bases and J lost 8 bases. The CDR3 DNA reads as TGCAGTGCTAGAAAGATTAGCGGGAGGGCCGGTACGCAGTATTTT. Its protein product is CSARKISGRAGTQYF.